This T cell receptor (beta chain) is drawn from a study of CD8+ T cells in alopecia areata. Study observations and caveats: Elevated clonality characterized lesional scalp relative to normal scalp, particularly in alopecia totalis/universalis.

The sorting of PBMCs gave CD4+ and CD8+ T cells. cDNA reverse transcribed from extracted RNA served as the sequencing template. TCRdb's copy holds only in-frame clones and misses some; the assay was immunoSEQ multiplex PCR. In the table there are 140,000 to 150,000 clones, approximately 60% of which are singletons. With 1 base clipped from V and 3 bases from J, the junction kept 1 base outside the gene matches. The length of the CDR3 is 14 residues. Germline V gene sequence: CDR1 MNHEY, CDR2 SMNVEV (reference sequence). Concerning this clone: Antigen unknown.

Input material: CD8+ T cells sorted from blood. The receptor's source is a human donor in good health. This chain joins TRBV27 and TRBJ2-3; 7 bases agree with TRBD1. CDR3 bases: TGTGCCAGCAGTTTATTGACAGGGACAGATACGCAGTATTTT. Residues: CASSLLTGTDTQYF.